The 12 T cell receptor beta chains listed next were all sequenced from one sample in a study of cytomegalovirus exposure and HLA in healthy donors. Primers: 60 Vbeta forward and 13 Jbeta reverse. Repertoires were generated with immunoSEQ multiplex PCR, while TCRdb's copy carries only in-frame clones and drops some. This sample has about 120,000 clones, with around 76% found just once. Sequenced material: PBMCs. The receptors shown here come from a man between 60 and 75 years old in good health and CMV-seropositive.

This clone has just one count. This chain links TRBV5-4 with TRBJ1-4, with D possibly TRBD1 on 5 matching bases. CDR1 SGHNT and CDR2 YYREEE come from the germline V gene (reference sequence). V was shortened by 1 base and J by 7 bases, with 8 bases between the two germline ends. The CDR3 runs 13 residues. CDR3 amino acids: CASSLQGAEKLFF. For the CDR3, the DNA is TGTGCCAGCAGCTTGCAGGGCGCTGAAAAACTGTTTTTT.

The chain uses TRBV7-6 and TRBJ2-2; 9 bases line up with TRBD1. V lost 5 bases, J lost 5 bases, and 9 bases stayed unmatched. This CDR3 has 16 residues. Germline values: CDR1 SGHVS, CDR2 FNYEAQ. The CDR3 bases are TGTGCCAGCAGCCCACGGGACAGGGTATCAACCGGGGAGCTGTTTTTT. It codes for CASSPRDRVSTGELFF. Full variable domain (rest looked up from reference TRBV7-6 and TRBJ2-2): GAGVSQSPRYKVTKRGQDVALRCDPISGHVSLYWYRQALGQGPEFLTYFNYEAQQDKSGLPNDRFSAERPEGSISTLTIQRTEQRDSAMYRCASSPRDRVSTGELFFGEGSRLTVL.

The J gene is TRBJ2-7, the V gene TRBV6-1; tentative D call: TRBD2 (5 bases). The CDR3 is 13 amino acids. V lost 11 bases, J lost 4 bases, and 18 bases lay in between. Germline V lookup: CDR1 MNHNS, CDR2 SASEGT. CDR3 region: CALSGGLSYEQYF. CDR3 in DNA: TGTGCCCTCAGTGGCGGACTTTCGTACGAGCAGTACTTC.

Turning to this clone: The same CDR3 is also encoded by other DNA sequences in this sample. The chain recombines TRBV10-3 with TRBJ1-1; 10 positions match TRBD1. V shed 4 bases, J shed 5 bases, and the junction held 4 bases outside the gene matches. From germline, CDR1 is ENHRY and CDR2 SYGVKD. CDR3 length equals 14 residues. CDR3 protein: CAISGQGANTEAFF. The CDR3 coding sequence is TGTGCCATCAGTGGACAGGGGGCGAATACTGAAGCTTTCTTT.

This clone was detected a few times. CDR3 DNA sequence: TGCAGCGTGGAGACCGGCGGCAATCAGCCCCAGCATTTT. Its translation is CSVETGGNQPQHF. The rearrangement joins TRBV29-1 to TRBJ1-5, with unresolved D. The ends were cut back, 6 bases at V and 2 bases at J, with 11 bases in the middle. The CDR3 has 13 amino acids. The germline V gene encodes CDR1 SQVTM and CDR2 ANQGSEA.

The count of this clone is one. This sequence joins TRBV6-5 and TRBJ2-1; D is unclear. The germline V and J ends were trimmed by 2 bases and 3 bases, with 8 bases remaining between them. There are 14 residues in the CDR3. Germline V gene data show CDR1 as MNHEY and CDR2 as SVGAGI. CDR3 DNA sequence: TGTGCCAGCAGTTACACGGTACTCTACAATGAGCAGTTCTTC. This gives the protein CASSYTVLYNEQFF.

The chain carries TRBV9 and TRBJ2-3, with 9 bases identical to TRBD2. The V gene end was trimmed by 1 base and the J gene end by 0 bases; junction bases not matched to a gene: 12. The CDR3 runs 19 residues. Per the germline V gene, CDR1 is SGDLS and CDR2 is YYNGEE. The CDR3 loop reads CASSVRDGLAKTSTDTQYF. The DNA for the CDR3 is TGTGCCAGCAGCGTAAGGGACGGACTAGCGAAAACTAGCACAGATACGCAGTATTTT. Filled out from reference TRBV9 and TRBJ2-3, the complete variable domain reads DSGVTQTPKHLITATGQRVTLRCSPRSGDLSVYWYQQSLDQGLQFLIQYYNGEERAKGNILERFSAQQFPDLHSELNLSSLELGDSALYFCASSVRDGLAKTSTDTQYFGPGTRLTVL.

This clone was seen only a few times. The genes are TRBV5-6 and TRBJ2-1, with D maybe TRBD1 (6 bases). The CDR3 extends over 13 amino acids. CDR1 is SGHDT, CDR2 YYEEEE, per germline. Trimming pared 2 bases from V and 9 bases from J, leaving 12 bases between. Here the CDR3 reads CASSLNWGPEQFF. Written as DNA, the CDR3 is TGTGCCAGCAGCTTAAATTGGGGGCCTGAGCAGTTCTTC.

CDR3 protein: CASSKTGGRYNEQFF. The CDR3, as DNA: TGTGCCAGCAGCAAGACGGGGGGCCGGTACAATGAGCAGTTCTTC. The V and J genes are TRBV11-2 and TRBJ2-1, with D perhaps TRBD2 (7 bases). The CDR3 spans 15 residues. The V gene's germline CDR1 is SGHAT and CDR2 FQNNGV. Trimming took 5 bases from V and 4 from J, leaving 15 bases between them.

CDR3 sequence reads: CASSLVTGPGSYEQYF. CDR3 DNA sequence: TGCGCCAGCAGCTTGGTGACAGGGCCAGGATCCTACGAGCAGTACTTC. The chain combines TRBV5-1 with TRBJ2-5; 7 nucleotides align to TRBD1. The end of the DNA fits TRBJ2-7 better, so the J call may be wrong. The CDR3 sequence is 16 residues long. CDR1 and CDR2 (germline): SGHRS, YFSETQ.

The V gene is TRBV7-9, the J gene TRBJ2-7; D remains unclear. The CDR3 has 14 amino acids. V was cut by 2 bases and J by 0 bases, with 8 bases left in between. In germline, CDR1 is SEHNR, CDR2 FQNEAQ (reference sequence). The CDR3 nucleotides are TGTGCCAGCAGCTTATCACAGACCTCCTACGAGCAGTACTTC. It specifies CASSLSQTSYEQYF.

The genes are TRBV27 and TRBJ1-3, with TRBD1 matching over 8 bases. Losses at the gene ends were 6 bases for V and 8 bases for J; bases not matched to a gene: 3. Germline V gives CDR1 MNHEY, CDR2 SMNVEV (reference sequence). The length of the CDR3 is 12 residues. The CDR3 reads CASRAQGDTIYF. As DNA, the CDR3 is TGTGCCAGCAGAGCACAGGGGGACACCATATATTTT.